The 9 T cell receptor beta chains listed next were all sequenced from one sample in a study of T cells in narcolepsy. Libraries were prepared by immunoSEQ multiplex PCR; TCRdb keeps only in-frame clonotypes and omits some of them. The data contain tens of thousands of clones, about 85% of them seen just once; the ten biggest clones take up roughly 0.89%. Specimen: CD45RA- memory CD4+ T cells from PBMCs. Receptors originate from a human donor with narcolepsy.

This chain's CDR3 is CASSLHRLAGQETQYF. The CDR3 DNA sequence: TGTGCCAGCAGCTTACACCGACTAGCGGGGCAAGAGACCCAGTACTTC. This rearrangement joins TRBV7-2 to TRBJ2-5, with 11 positions matching TRBD2. CDR3 size: 16 residues. V dropped 2 bases and J dropped 2; count of bases not matched to a gene: 4. Germline CDR1 and CDR2: SGHTA and FQGNSA.

Comment on this clone: An end of the junction differs from the germline gene, which may be a read error. The chain uses TRBV2 and TRBJ1-3; perhaps TRBD1 as D (6 bases). Germline-derived CDR1 and CDR2 are SNHLY and FYNNEI. The CDR3 is 17 residues long. DNA of the CDR3: TGTGCCAGCAGCGAAGGGGCTGTAGGGGGTTGGAGAAACACCATATATTTT. Encoded protein: CASSEGAVGGWRNTIYF.

V is TRBV7-3 and J is TRBJ1-4; no clear D. CDR1 and CDR2 from the germline V gene are SGHTA and FQGTGA. With 2 bases removed from V and 4 bases from J, the gap between germline ends came to 11 bases. This CDR3 has 15 amino acids. As DNA, the CDR3 is TGTGCCAGCAGCTTAGAGGGTTGGTTTAATGAAAAACTGTTTTTT. Translating gives CASSLEGWFNEKLFF. The full variable domain, rest sourced from reference TRBV7-3 and TRBJ1-4, is GAGVSQTPSNKVTEKGKYVELRCDPISGHTALYWYRQSLGQGPEFLIYFQGTGAADDSGLPNDRFFAVRPEGSVSTLKIQRTERGDSAVYLCASSLEGWFNEKLFFGSGTQLSVL.

This chain uses TRBV5-6 with TRBJ2-7; TRBD1 agrees at 9 bases. V lost 0 bases, J lost 1 base, and 5 bases stayed unmatched. Germline loops: CDR1 SGHDT, CDR2 YYEEEE. This CDR3 has 16 amino acids. CDR3 in amino acids: CASSLGLDRGSYEQYF. In nucleotides, the CDR3 is TGTGCCAGCAGCTTGGGCCTCGACAGGGGGTCCTACGAGCAGTACTTC.

This sequence joins TRBV5-1 and TRBJ1-1; the D is unclear. The germline CDR1 and CDR2 sequences are SGHRS and YFSETQ. Trimming took 2 bases from V and 3 from J, leaving 8 bases between them. CDR3 length equals 13 residues. This chain's CDR3 is CASSFGGDTEAFF. The CDR3 nucleotides read TGCGCCAGCAGCTTCGGCGGGGACACTGAAGCTTTCTTT.

This rearrangement joins TRBV6-5 to TRBJ1-1; TRBD1 might be the D (6 bases). Trimming pared 0 bases from V and 7 bases from J, leaving 12 bases between. Looked up from germline, CDR1 is MNHEY and CDR2 is SVGAGI. The CDR3 covers 14 residues. The CDR3 DNA follows: TGTGCCAGCAGTTACTCGGGGGGGCGGGTTGAAGCTTTCTTT. It is translated as CASSYSGGRVEAFF.

The chain joins TRBV7-6 to TRBJ2-1, with 9 nucleotides matching TRBD2. The V gene end was trimmed by 2 bases and the J gene end by 5 bases; junction bases not matched to a gene: 4. The germline V gene has CDR1 SGHVS and CDR2 FNYEAQ. The length of the CDR3 is 15 residues. The DNA for the CDR3 is TGTGCCAGCAGCTTAAGCGGGAGGCATAACAATGAGCAGTTCTTC. Its translation is CASSLSGRHNNEQFF.

The chain joins TRBV28 to TRBJ2-3; 10 bases are a match to TRBD2. Germline lookup yields CDR1 MDHEN and CDR2 SYDVKM. The CDR3 runs to 14 residues. Unmatched junction bases numbered 5, after V lost 5 bases and J lost 6 bases. The CDR3 sequence: CASSGLAEGDTQYF. CDR3 in DNA: TGTGCCAGCAGTGGACTAGCGGAGGGGGATACGCAGTATTTT.

The rearrangement joins TRBV6-1 to TRBJ2-5; 7 positions match TRBD2. The CDR3 spans 15 residues. The V gene's germline CDR1 is MNHNS and CDR2 SASEGT. The V segment lost 0 bases and the J segment 11 bases; nucleotides outside the gene matches: 12. The CDR3 reads CASSEASSGLYEQYF. Here the CDR3 DNA reads TGTGCCAGCAGTGAAGCGAGTAGCGGGCTATATGAGCAGTACTTC.